This TCR beta chain is drawn from a study of T-cell reconstitution after alpha-beta-depleted transplantation in children. Unique molecular identifiers tagged the TCRbeta library. One entry per CDR3 protein, called by TCRdb with MiXCR from the PCR reads. The sample includes around 700,000 distinct CDR3 sequences, under 15% of them seen just once. Study-wide results and limits: TCRbeta diversity was high at day 60 in some patients (a result of surviving recipient T cells and thymic progenitors). The origin of alpha-beta T cells about two months after transplant was reportedly several hundred expanded graft clones.

Notes on this clonotype: Its antigen remains unknown.

This sequence was found in a girl aged 2-10 years with congenital amegakaryocytic thrombocytopenia, due to receive a stem cell transplant. The sample consisted of PBMCs, taken before TCRalphabeta/CD19-depleted stem cell transplant.

CDR3 protein: CSARTGEGFNQPQHF. The CDR3 DNA sequence: TGCAGTGCGCGAACAGGGGAGGGCTTCAATCAGCCCCAGCATTTT. The chain has TRBV20-1 and TRBJ1-5; TRBD1 matches 7 bases. The germline V gene has CDR1 DFQATT and CDR2 SNEGSKA (reference sequence). The CDR3 loop spans 15 amino acids. Trimming took 6 bases from V and 3 from J; bases not matched to a gene: 11.